This is a list of T cell receptor beta chains from one sample in a study of T-cell reconstitution after alpha-beta-depleted transplantation in children. TCRdb ran MiXCR on the PCR reads and lists one entry per CDR3 protein. In the table there are fewer than 1 million distinct CDR3 sequences, 15% to 20% of which are singletons. This sample comprised PBMCs, mostly from graft donor cells, obtained 360 days after TCRalphabeta/CD19-depleted stem cell transplant. Source of these receptors: a male patient younger than 18 who had a stem cell transplant for acute lymphoblastic leukemia, so the T cells may come from the graft donor. CDR3s include the opening cysteine and the closing phenylalanine or tryptophan. Fields, in order: J gene, CDR3 length, V gene, CDR3 protein.

TRBJ1-5 | 15 | TRBV19 | CASRPGTVHNQPQHF
TRBJ2-3 | 14 | TRBV27 | CASSARDYTDTQYF
TRBJ1-3 | 15 | TRBV21-1 | CASSTLGGTGNTIYF
TRBJ2-7 | 16 | TRBV3-1 | CASRLSSGLGGGEQYF
TRBJ1-1 | 13 | TRBV12-3/TRBV12-4 | CASSRVTDTEAFF
TRBJ2-3 | 14 | TRBV12-5 | CASGLGRSTDTQYF
TRBJ2-1 | 16 | TRBV4-1 | CASSHGGAGGLNEQFF
TRBJ2-2 | 12 | TRBV11-2 | CASTMITGELFF
TRBJ2-1 | 19 | TRBV3-1 | CASSQDGLFAGQGYNEQFF
TRBJ2-7 | 13 | TRBV7-9 | CASSLFTGHEQYF
TRBJ2-7 | 13 | TRBV5-1 | CASSSATSHEQYF
TRBJ2-7 | 16 | TRBV15 | CATSRDLGVVRDEQYF
TRBJ2-7 | 14 | TRBV7-2 | CASSKNRVSYEQYF
TRBJ2-1 | 13 | TRBV6-5 | CASRRTSHNEQFF
TRBJ2-1 | 17 | TRBV20-1 | CSARADLAKSSYNEQFF
TRBJ2-1 | 16 | TRBV5-1 | CASSEGLAFSYNEQFF
TRBJ2-2 | 14 | TRBV6-1 | CASRREWDTGELFF
TRBJ2-1 | 20 | TRBV9 | CASSGPGTSGTLSSYNEQFF
TRBJ1-6 | 15 | TRBV2 | CASTSDRRYNSPLHF
TRBJ2-7 | 16 | TRBV5-1 | CASSLEAGQPFLTQYF
TRBJ2-1 | 19 | TRBV12-3/TRBV12-4 | CASSLARSGEREMSNEQFF
TRBJ2-5 | 15 | TRBV20-1 | CSARDGRDIQETQYF
TRBJ1-2 | 14 | TRBV5-1 | CASSLRVGYYGYTF
TRBJ2-2 | 16 | TRBV19 | CASRNSGLAWDGELFF